What follows are 28 T cell receptor beta chains derived from one specimen sequenced in a study of graft-versus-host responses after intestinal transplantation (dated by TCRdb to the early 2020s). Libraries were built with the immunoSEQ multiplex PCR assay. Drawn from immuneACCESS, this table holds only the in-frame rearrangements with V and J called that TCRdb kept. Clones are partly lost; checked studies trace under half to an unresolved V gene and leave the rest unexplained. The sample table holds approximately 93,000 clones, of which under 95% were seen once. The ten largest clones capture 0.069% of the sample. These receptors lack a known antigen. The sample's time point, from its label and the paper: cells obtained before transplantation from donor or recipient. Material: unstimulated CD8+ T cells sorted from spleen or lymph node cells, obtained before transplant. The receptor source for this set is a human donor who was the organ donor for an intestinal transplant.

This chain uses TRBV7-8 with TRBJ1-4, with D possibly matching TRBD1 (5 bases). The germline V gene encodes CDR1 SGHVS and CDR2 FQNEAQ. Trimming stripped 5 bases from V and 6 bases from J, with 16 bases between. CDR3 size: 15 residues. This CDR3 is CASSTGGGLDEKLFF. The CDR3 DNA reads as TGTGCCAGCAGCACGGGCGGGGGGTTGGATGAAAAACTGTTTTTT.

V is TRBV19 and J is TRBJ1-4; D not resolved. Deletions cut 5 bases from V and 0 bases from J, with 10 bases between. The germline V gene encodes CDR1 LNHDA and CDR2 SQIVND (reference sequence). The CDR3 has 15 amino acids. CDR3 bases: TGTGCCAGTAGTGACGAGGGTGCAACTAATGAAAAACTGTTTTTT. It yields the protein CASSDEGATNEKLFF.

This chain uses TRBV10-1 with TRBJ1-1, with 8 nucleotides matching TRBD1. V dropped 5 bases and J dropped 5; count of bases not matched to a gene: 10. Per germline, CDR1 WNHNN and CDR2 SYGVQD (reference sequence). The CDR3 length is 15 residues. CDR3 region: CASSNTQGAWTEAFF. The CDR3 DNA is TGCGCCAGCAGTAATACCCAGGGGGCTTGGACTGAAGCTTTCTTT.

CDR3 sequence (DNA): TGTGCCAGCAGTCTAGCGGGCAAAGAGACCCAGTACTTC. Encoded protein: CASSLAGKETQYF. This rearrangement joins TRBV27 to TRBJ2-5, with 8 bases lining up with TRBD2. There are 13 residues in the CDR3. CDR1 is MNHEY and CDR2 is SMNVEV in the germline V gene (reference sequence). J lost 3 bases, V lost 5 bases, and 2 bases had no gene match.

In its sample, this clone was seen once. The genes are TRBV28 and TRBJ2-1; TRBD2 is a possible D gene (6 bases). The CDR3 has 15 amino acids. The germline gives CDR1 MDHEN, CDR2 SYDVKM. V dropped 0 bases and J dropped 7 bases, with 13 bases sitting between them. The CDR3 is CASSLWFWGVNEQFF. The CDR3 DNA sequence: TGTGCCAGCAGTTTATGGTTTTGGGGGGTGAATGAGCAGTTCTTC.

The CDR3 sequence is CASTGMAGPYEQYF. The DNA for the CDR3 is TGTGCCAGCACAGGGATGGCGGGACCCTACGAGCAGTACTTC. The gene calls are TRBV2 and TRBJ2-7; weak D call: TRBD2 (6 bases). Germline lookup yields CDR1 SNHLY and CDR2 FYNNEI. There are 14 residues in the CDR3. V lost 7 bases and J 2 bases, leaving 15 bases between the germline ends.

The V call is TRBV2, the J call TRBJ1-5; D is uncertain. The V end lost 6 bases, the J end lost 4 bases, and 7 bases lay between the germline ends. The CDR3 has 12 amino acids. Germline V gene lookup returns CDR1 SNHLY and CDR2 FYNNEI. The CDR3 DNA reads TGTGCCAGCAGCGCGTGGAATCAGCCCCAGCATTTT. This codes for CASSAWNQPQHF.

V and J are TRBV15 and TRBJ2-1; 9 positions match TRBD2. Germline loops: CDR1 LNHNV, CDR2 YYDKDF (reference sequence). The CDR3 length is 13 residues. With V trimmed by 4 bases and J by 10 bases, 5 bases remained unmatched. Here the CDR3 reads CATSKRLAAEQFF. The CDR3 nucleotides are TGTGCCACCAGCAAAAGACTAGCGGCAGAGCAGTTCTTC.

The chain has TRBV29-1 and TRBJ2-7; D perhaps matches TRBD2 (5 bases). The V gene's germline CDR1 is SQVTM and CDR2 ANQGSEA. V gave up 6 bases and J gave up 2 bases, with 11 bases separating them. This CDR3 has 12 residues. CDR3 sequence: CSVWRGTYEQYF. In DNA, the CDR3 is TGCAGCGTATGGAGAGGGACCTACGAGCAGTACTTC.

This rearrangement joins TRBV14 to TRBJ2-7, with D possibly TRBD2 on 6 matching bases. The CDR3 is made up of 14 amino acids. V shed 4 bases and J shed 3 bases, with 13 bases lying between them. The germline V gene encodes CDR1 SGHDN and CDR2 FVKESK. CDR3 DNA: TGTGCCAGCAGCCTACCCGGGACTTACTACGAGCAGTACTTC. Protein: CASSLPGTYYEQYF.

V is TRBV13 and J is TRBJ2-3; the D gene is possibly TRBD2 (6 bases). This CDR3 is built from 17 residues. CDR1 is PRHDT, CDR2 FYEKMQ, per germline (reference sequence). Trimming removed 0 bases from V and 2 bases from J, with 15 bases in between. The CDR3 sequence: CASSLGWGTLHTDTQYF. CDR3 DNA: TGTGCCAGCAGCTTAGGCTGGGGGACTTTACACACAGATACGCAGTATTTT.

This clone was observed a handful of times. This sample also contains other DNA sequences that code for the same CDR3. This rearrangement joins TRBV6-5 to TRBJ2-7; tentatively, D is TRBD2 (6 bases). Germline values: CDR1 MNHEY, CDR2 SVGAGI. The CDR3 runs to 11 residues. Trimming stripped 6 bases from V and 6 bases from J, with 9 bases between. CDR3 sequence: CASRGGSEQYF. The CDR3 coding sequence is TGTGCCAGCAGGGGAGGAAGCGAGCAGTACTTC.

This clone was detected once. The genes are TRBV4-1 and TRBJ1-1, with D possibly TRBD1 on 6 matching bases. The CDR3 has 15 residues. Germline V lookup: CDR1 MGHRA, CDR2 YSYEKL. Deletions cut 0 bases from V and 0 bases from J, with 8 bases between. For the CDR3, the DNA is TGCGCCAGCAGCCAAGACAGGGGAATGAACACTGAAGCTTTCTTT. Translating it yields CASSQDRGMNTEAFF.

The rearrangement joins TRBV5-8 to TRBJ2-1; TRBD1 agrees at 9 bases. The CDR3 is 15 amino acids. Germline CDR1 reads SGHTS; CDR2 reads YDEGEE. Trimming removed 4 bases from V and 5 bases from J; junction bases left unmatched: 7. The CDR3 DNA reads TGTGCCAGCAGCCTCGGACAGGGGATCAACAATGAGCAGTTCTTC. It yields the protein CASSLGQGINNEQFF.

The CDR3 coding sequence is TGTGCCAGCAGCTTAGCTGAGTATGGCTACACCTTC. Its protein product is CASSLAEYGYTF. The V call is TRBV7-9, the J call TRBJ1-2; D is uncertain. Germline CDR1 and CDR2: SEHNR and FQNEAQ (reference sequence). This CDR3 spans 12 amino acids. Trimming took off 0 bases at V and 5 bases at J, with 4 bases between the two ends.

CDR3 amino acids: CASSPPGYTEAFF. CDR3 DNA sequence: TGTGCCAGCAGCCCCCCGGGGTACACTGAAGCTTTCTTT. V gene TRBV7-9 combines with J gene TRBJ1-1, with D hard to call. The germline V gene encodes CDR1 SEHNR and CDR2 FQNEAQ (reference sequence). V was cut by 5 bases and J by 3 bases, with 10 bases left in between. The CDR3 has 13 residues.

The rearrangement uses TRBV4-3 and TRBJ2-1, with TRBD2 matching over 11 bases. Germline V CDR1 and CDR2: LGHNA, YSLEER. Germline trimming cut 4 bases from V and 7 bases from J; bases unmatched to any gene: 6. The CDR3 spans 15 residues. CDR3 residues: CASSRYLAGGNEQFF. Here the CDR3 DNA reads TGCGCCAGCAGCCGGTACCTAGCGGGGGGTAATGAGCAGTTCTTC.

V and J are TRBV5-1 and TRBJ2-3; D might be TRBD1 (6 bases). Looked up from germline, CDR1 is SGHRS and CDR2 is YFSETQ. The CDR3 extends over 16 amino acids. The V end was cut by 2 bases, the J end by 6 bases, with 19 bases between. CDR3 sequence (DNA): TGCGCCAGCAGCTTTCCCACGGGAATCACAGGGGATACGCAGTATTTT. Protein sequence: CASSFPTGITGDTQYF.

This clone was picked up one time. This chain joins TRBV29-1 and TRBJ2-3; no clear D. This CDR3 contains 11 residues. V was pared by 6 bases and J by 2 bases, with 6 bases between. Germline-derived CDR1 and CDR2 are SQVTM and ANQGSEA. The CDR3 region is CSVANTDTQYF. Here the CDR3 DNA reads TGCAGCGTCGCGAACACAGATACGCAGTATTTT.

CDR3 DNA sequence: TGTGCCAGCAGCACCCCAGCGGGGTCGAACACCGGGGAGCTGTTTTTT. It encodes CASSTPAGSNTGELFF. The chain joins TRBV7-9 to TRBJ2-2; TRBD2 agrees at 7 bases. The CDR3 contains 16 residues. J was trimmed by 0 bases and V by 5 bases; bases with no gene match: 6. Germline CDR1 is SEHNR and CDR2 is FQNEAQ (reference sequence).

The chain has TRBV19 and TRBJ2-2; 7 nucleotides agree with TRBD1. Trimming cost V 7 bases and J 1 base; bases outside gene matches: 6. The CDR3 covers 15 residues. In germline, CDR1 is LNHDA, CDR2 SQIVND (reference sequence). Here the CDR3 reads CASTYRTGNTGELFF. CDR3 nucleotides: TGTGCCAGTACATATCGGACAGGGAACACCGGGGAGCTGTTTTTT.

The rearrangement links TRBV28 to TRBJ2-7, with 10 nucleotides matching TRBD2. J lost 1 base, V lost 6 bases, and 3 bases had no gene match. The CDR3 loop spans 14 amino acids. CDR1 and CDR2 (germline): MDHEN, SYDVKM. This CDR3 is CASSLSGRSYEQYF. As DNA, the CDR3 is TGTGCCAGCAGCCTTAGCGGGAGGTCCTACGAGCAGTACTTC.

V and J are TRBV28 and TRBJ2-7, with TRBD2 matching 9 bases. V trimming: 5 bases; J trimming: 3 bases; junction bases outside the gene matches: 11. The CDR3 is 16 amino acids. CDR1 MDHEN and CDR2 SYDVKM come from the germline V gene. CDR3 in DNA: TGTGCCAGCAGTGCACCGGGACTAGCTATGGGCTACGAGCAGTACTTC. Translated: CASSAPGLAMGYEQYF.

Concerning this clone itself: Other DNA sequences from this sample encode an identical CDR3 as well. The rearrangement uses TRBV25-1 and TRBJ1-2; possible D gene TRBD1, 5 bases. The V end lost 3 bases, the J end lost 2 bases, and 7 bases lay between the germline ends. This CDR3 spans 13 amino acids. Germline CDR1 MGHDK, CDR2 SYGVNS. The CDR3 DNA reads as TGTGCCAGCAGTGAGACAGCCAACTATGGCTACACCTTC. It yields the protein CASSETANYGYTF.

Only a few counts were recorded for this clone. This CDR3 is also generated by other DNA sequences in the sample. The chain links TRBV19 to TRBJ2-7, with 9 positions matching TRBD1. The CDR3 length is 14 residues. Germline CDR1 and CDR2: LNHDA and SQIVND (reference sequence). V shed 3 bases and J 3 bases; nucleotides not matched to a gene: 3. Here the CDR3 DNA reads TGTGCCAGTAGTATCGGGACAGGGCACTACGAGCAGTACTTC. This encodes CASSIGTGHYEQYF.

The genes are TRBV7-2 and TRBJ2-5; D is perhaps TRBD1 (6 bases). Looked up from germline, CDR1 is SGHTA and CDR2 is FQGNSA. Deletions cut 6 bases from V and 5 bases from J, with 10 bases between. The CDR3 extends over 12 amino acids. CDR3 in DNA: TGTGCCAGCAGTTCCCAGGGGGAGACCCAGTACTTC. Translation: CASSSQGETQYF.

The V call is TRBV19, the J call TRBJ2-1; 10 nucleotides match TRBD1. CDR3 size: 15 residues. Germline CDR1 is LNHDA and CDR2 is SQIVND (reference sequence). V was clipped by 1 base and J by 3 bases; unmatched bases: 0. CDR3 sequence: CASSIGTGGYNEQFF. The CDR3, as DNA: TGTGCCAGTAGTATAGGGACAGGGGGCTACAATGAGCAGTTCTTC.

The chain joins TRBV9 to TRBJ2-7; TRBD2 is a possible D gene (6 bases). This CDR3 is built from 14 residues. Germline V gene lookup returns CDR1 SGDLS and CDR2 YYNGEE. V was cut by 4 bases and J by 3 bases, with 14 bases left in between. The chain's CDR3 is CASSPRDSYYEQYF. The CDR3 coding sequence is TGTGCCAGCAGCCCTCGGGACTCCTACTACGAGCAGTACTTC.